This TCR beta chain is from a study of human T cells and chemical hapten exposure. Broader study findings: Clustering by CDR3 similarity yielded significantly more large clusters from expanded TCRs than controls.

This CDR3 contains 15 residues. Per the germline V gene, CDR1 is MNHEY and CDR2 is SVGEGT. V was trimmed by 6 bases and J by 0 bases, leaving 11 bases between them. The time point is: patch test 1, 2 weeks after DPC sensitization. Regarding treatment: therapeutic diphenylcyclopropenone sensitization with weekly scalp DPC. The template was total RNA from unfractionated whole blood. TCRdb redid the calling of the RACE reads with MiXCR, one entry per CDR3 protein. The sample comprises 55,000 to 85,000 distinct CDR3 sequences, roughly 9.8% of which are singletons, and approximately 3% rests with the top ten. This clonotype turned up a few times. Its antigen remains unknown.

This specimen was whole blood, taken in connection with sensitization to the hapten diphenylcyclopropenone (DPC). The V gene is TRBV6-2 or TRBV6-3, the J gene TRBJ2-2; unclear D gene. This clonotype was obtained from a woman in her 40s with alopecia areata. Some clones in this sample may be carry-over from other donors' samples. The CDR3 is CASRTRRANTGELFF. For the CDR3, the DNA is TGTGCCAGCAGGACCCGGCGAGCGAACACCGGGGAGCTGTTTTTT.